Each of the 14 T cell receptor beta chains below was sequenced from the same sample in a study of blood T cells in healthy people across ages (dated by TCRdb to between 2015 and 2017). The library came from 5' RACE. The data were produced on an Illumina HiSeq 2500. A second about 7 to 12 cycle PCR used a sample-barcoded 5' primer and a J-beta primer mix. In-frame beta chains were kept once TCRdb had trimmed the public reads at Q25 with fastp and called clones with MiXCR. Under each unique CDR3 protein, matching rows form one entry showing the most common genes and DNA. The sample data list about 1 million distinct CDR3 sequences, and 45% of these were observed just once. Jointly, the top ten make up 15% to 20% of the sample. The sequencing sample was made of blood. Receptors originate from a woman in her sixties or seventies in good health.

The genes are TRBV9 and TRBJ2-7; TRBD2 aligns across 10 bases. The CDR3 has 17 amino acids. The V gene's germline CDR1 is SGDLS and CDR2 YYNGEE. V trimming: 2 bases; J trimming: 2 bases; junction bases outside the gene matches: 10. The CDR3 loop is CASSVGLAGAPAYEQYF. CDR3 DNA: TGTGCCAGCAGCGTTGGGCTAGCGGGAGCCCCCGCCTACGAGCAGTACTTC.

J is TRBJ1-2 and V is TRBV6-5; 7 positions match TRBD1. V trimming: 4 bases; J trimming: 8 bases; junction bases outside the gene matches: 10. Germline-derived CDR1 and CDR2 are MNHEY and SVGAGI. CDR3 size: 14 residues. The CDR3 DNA reads TGTGCCAGCAGTTCGAGACAGGGCCTAAGGGGCTACACCTTC. It translates to CASSSRQGLRGYTF.

A few counts support this clonotype. The chain couples TRBV5-6 to TRBJ2-1; D unresolved. Germline V gene data show CDR1 as SGHDT and CDR2 as YYEEEE. The CDR3 spans 14 residues. Trimming left V 1 base short and J 5 bases short, with 10 bases between. The CDR3: CASSLMQNNNEQFF. The CDR3 coding sequence is TGTGCCAGCAGCTTGATGCAGAATAACAATGAGCAGTTCTTC.

Of note for this clonotype: Just one base apart from a much larger clone, this may be a read error. The chain combines TRBV10-3 with TRBJ2-1; tentative D call: TRBD2 (5 bases). The germline V and J ends were trimmed by 8 bases and 13 bases, with 21 bases remaining between them. Germline loops: CDR1 ENHRY, CDR2 SYGVKD. This CDR3 is 13 amino acids long. As DNA, the CDR3 is TGTGCCATCGACGACGGACTGCAAGAGACCCAGTTCTTC. It translates to CAIDDGLQETQFF.

The V call is TRBV11-2, the J call TRBJ2-3; 7 positions match TRBD2. The CDR3 sequence is 16 residues long. Looked up from germline, CDR1 is SGHAT and CDR2 is FQNNGV. The V segment lost 3 bases and the J segment 2 bases; nucleotides outside the gene matches: 8. CDR3 coding DNA: TGTGCCAGCAGCTTCTCGACGGGAGGCGTCACAGATACGCAGTATTTT. It yields the protein CASSFSTGGVTDTQYF.

This rearrangement joins TRBV12-3 or TRBV12-4 to TRBJ2-1; TRBD2 agrees at 12 bases. This CDR3 contains 14 residues. Trimming took 7 bases from V and 8 from J; bases not matched to a gene: 6. CDR3 protein: CASTQTSGSYEQFF. The CDR3 nucleotides are TGTGCCAGCACCCAGACTAGCGGGAGCTATGAGCAGTTCTTC.

The V call is TRBV6-2 or TRBV6-3, the J call TRBJ2-4, with D possibly TRBD2 on 6 matching bases. The end of the DNA aligns better with TRBJ2-5, so the J call may be wrong. Germline V lookup: CDR1 MNHEY, CDR2 SVGEGT. This CDR3 is built from 15 residues. CDR3: CASSYLASEKETQYF. The DNA for the CDR3 is TGTGCCAGCAGTTACTTAGCTAGCGAAAAAGAGACCCAGTACTTC.

This clonotype was detected a few times. CDR3: CASSVGQDNTEAFF. The CDR3 DNA reads TGTGCCAGCAGCGTCGGACAGGATAACACTGAAGCTTTCTTT. The chain employs TRBV25-1 and TRBJ1-1, with 7 bases matching TRBD1. Germline CDR1 and CDR2: MGHDK and SYGVNS. The CDR3 extends over 14 amino acids. V shed 6 bases and J 2 bases; nucleotides not matched to a gene: 6.

The chain has TRBV27 and TRBJ2-5; maybe TRBD1 (6 bases). The CDR3 runs to 14 residues. The germline gives CDR1 MNHEY, CDR2 SMNVEV (reference sequence). Trimming cost V 10 bases and J 5 bases, with 20 bases left between them. The CDR3 DNA sequence: TGTGCCACCGCACAGGGCCTTGCCGGTGAGACCCAGTACTTC. It is translated as CATAQGLAGETQYF.

V gene TRBV12-3 or TRBV12-4 combines with J gene TRBJ2-1, with D tentatively TRBD2 (5 bases). Matching the DNA end better, TRBJ2-7 makes the J call doubtful. This CDR3 is 13 amino acids long. CDR3 sequence (DNA): TGTGCCAGCAGTCCGGACTTCTACAATGAGCAGTACTTC. Protein sequence: CASSPDFYNEQYF.

This chain uses TRBV6-6 with TRBJ2-3; the D is unclear. The length of the CDR3 is 14 residues. The V and J ends lost 6 bases and 4 bases respectively, with 14 bases between them. From germline, CDR1 is MNHNY and CDR2 SVGAGI (reference sequence). This chain's CDR3 is CASSFPHGADTQYF. Here the CDR3 DNA reads TGTGCCAGCAGCTTCCCTCATGGGGCAGATACGCAGTATTTT.

The chain employs TRBV6-5 and TRBJ2-1, with TRBD2 as a possible D gene (6 bases). The germline V gene encodes CDR1 MNHEY and CDR2 SVGAGI. The CDR3 totals 15 residues. The V end lost 3 bases, the J end lost 10 bases, and 19 bases lay between the germline ends. The CDR3: CASSYSRLVQWEQFF. In DNA, the CDR3 is TGTGCCAGCAGTTATTCGAGACTAGTTCAGTGGGAGCAGTTCTTC.

This chain links TRBV6-5 with TRBJ2-7; 9 nucleotides align to TRBD2. With 0 bases clipped from V and 3 bases from J, the junction kept 9 bases outside the gene matches. The germline V gene has CDR1 MNHEY and CDR2 SVGAGI. The length of the CDR3 is 17 residues. This chain's CDR3 is CASSYSAGGLENYEQYF. The CDR3 coding sequence is TGTGCCAGCAGTTACTCGGCGGGAGGGTTAGAGAACTACGAGCAGTACTTC.

This clonotype appeared many times. The rearrangement uses TRBV29-1 and TRBJ2-3; 8 bases align to TRBD1. The CDR3 contains 14 residues. CDR1 is SQVTM, CDR2 ANQGSEA, per germline. The J segment lost 4 bases and the V segment lost 6 bases, leaving 9 bases of the junction unmatched. CDR3 residues: CSVDRGGGADTQYF. The CDR3, as DNA: TGCAGCGTCGACAGGGGCGGAGGAGCAGATACGCAGTATTTT.